These 32 T cell receptor beta chains originate from one sample sequenced in a study of blood T cells in healthy people across ages. A J-beta primer mix and a sample-barcoded 5' primer were used in a second PCR of roughly 6 to 11 cycles. TCRdb analysed the 5' RACE reads with MiXCR anew, one entry per CDR3 protein. This sample has just under 900,000 distinct CDR3 sequences, with around 26% found just once. The specimen was blood. Source of these receptors: a woman over 75 in good health.

This chain joins TRBV7-6 and TRBJ1-1, with D tentatively TRBD1 (5 bases). The CDR3 runs to 14 residues. Trimming took off 2 bases at V and 7 bases at J, with 14 bases between the two ends. Germline V lookup: CDR1 SGHVS, CDR2 FNYEAQ. The CDR3 bases are TGTGCCAGCAGCTTAAGAATGGGGGGGATTGAAGCTTTCTTT. Translation gives CASSLRMGGIEAFF.

This clonotype was seen at least ten times. The rearrangement links TRBV29-1 to TRBJ2-3; a weak D match, TRBD2 (6 bases). This CDR3 spans 18 amino acids. Germline V gives CDR1 SQVTM, CDR2 ANQGSEA. V was pared by 4 bases and J by 1 base, with 24 bases between. The CDR3 spells CSVGGRDFDPSGTDTQYF. In DNA, the CDR3 is TGCAGCGTTGGGGGCCGGGACTTCGATCCAAGTGGCACAGATACGCAGTATTTT.

The gene calls are TRBV9 and TRBJ2-5; maybe TRBD2 (7 bases). Trimming pared 2 bases from V and 11 bases from J, leaving 22 bases between. The CDR3 is 15 residues long. The V gene's germline CDR1 is SGDLS and CDR2 YYNGEE. This CDR3 is CASSVSGSWDNEQYF. In DNA, the CDR3 is TGTGCCAGCAGCGTTAGCGGGTCGTGGGACAATGAGCAGTACTTC.

The chain joins TRBV10-2 to TRBJ2-1; perhaps TRBD2 as D (5 bases). The CDR3 sequence is 13 residues long. CDR1 is WSHSY and CDR2 is SAAADI in the germline V gene. V dropped 6 bases and J dropped 6 bases, with 12 bases sitting between them. This chain's CDR3 is CASRALALNEQFF. CDR3 nucleotide sequence: TGCGCCAGCAGGGCTCTAGCCCTCAATGAGCAGTTCTTC.

The genes are TRBV3-1 and TRBJ2-1; 9 nucleotides line up with TRBD2. V lost 0 bases and J lost 9; bases outside the gene matches: 15. This CDR3 has 18 residues. Germline V gene lookup returns CDR1 LGHDT and CDR2 YNNKEL (reference sequence). CDR3 residues: CASSQDVLAGSKGGEQFF. Written as DNA, the CDR3 is TGTGCCAGCAGCCAAGACGTTCTAGCGGGGAGCAAGGGGGGTGAGCAGTTCTTC.

The chain employs TRBV5-1 and TRBJ1-1; 7 positions match TRBD1. V was clipped by 2 bases and J by 3 bases; unmatched bases: 4. This CDR3 has 14 residues. Germline values: CDR1 SGHRS, CDR2 YFSETQ. The CDR3 loop reads CASSLTGVDTEAFF. CDR3 coding DNA: TGCGCCAGCAGCTTAACAGGGGTCGACACTGAAGCTTTCTTT.

This clonotype was counted many times. This chain connects TRBV10-2 to TRBJ2-1; 9 nucleotides align to TRBD1. V lost 7 bases, J lost 7 bases, and 11 bases stayed unmatched. The CDR3 has 15 amino acids. CDR1 is WSHSY, CDR2 SAAADI, per germline. DNA for the CDR3: TGCGCCAGCAATACTCCGGGACAGGGCTTAAATGAGCAGTTCTTC. Protein product: CASNTPGQGLNEQFF.

Notes on this clonotype: This could be a read error, since a much larger clone is one nucleotide away. The chain is built from TRBV20-1 and TRBJ2-5; 16 nucleotides line up with TRBD2. The germline gives CDR1 DFQATT, CDR2 SNEGSKA (reference sequence). The V and J ends lost 8 bases and 9 bases, in that order; junction bases with no gene match: 6. The CDR3 spans 13 residues. The chain's CDR3 is CSTLGTSGGAQYF. Here the CDR3 DNA reads TGCAGTACCCTCGGGACTAGCGGGGGGGCCCAGTACTTC.

This clonotype has a handful of counts. The chain is built from TRBV6-1 and TRBJ1-1, with TRBD1 as a possible D gene (6 bases). The ends were cut back, 5 bases at V and 4 bases at J, with 14 bases in the middle. Germline lookup yields CDR1 MNHNS and CDR2 SASEGT. The CDR3 contains 14 residues. The CDR3 DNA sequence: TGTGCCAGCAGTCCGAGGGGGTTGGTCACTGAAGCTTTCTTT. Protein: CASSPRGLVTEAFF.

On this clonotype: A much larger clone differs by one base, so this may be a read error. The rearrangement links TRBV6-5 to TRBJ2-7, with D perhaps matching TRBD1 or TRBD2 (5 bases each). Germline CDR1 is MNHEY and CDR2 is SVGAGI. The CDR3 runs to 13 residues. V lost 6 bases to trimming and J lost 7 bases, with 16 bases between them. CDR3 coding DNA: TGTGCCAGCAGGGAGGCAGGGTACAATGAGCAGTACTTC. This encodes CASREAGYNEQYF.

This clonotype has a handful of counts. The chain carries TRBV24-1 and TRBJ2-3; D possibly corresponds to TRBD2 (6 bases). Looked up from germline, CDR1 is KGHDR and CDR2 is SFDVKD. Trimming removed 4 bases from V and 3 bases from J, with 16 bases in between. The CDR3 length is 16 residues. The DNA for the CDR3 is TGTGCCACCAGTGACCCGGGACTGGGAGTTACAGATACGCAGTATTTT. It specifies CATSDPGLGVTDTQYF.

The chain joins TRBV12-3 or TRBV12-4 to TRBJ2-1; 8 bases align to TRBD2. The end of the DNA aligns better with TRBJ2-7, so the J call may be wrong. This CDR3 spans 15 amino acids. The CDR3 DNA reads TGTGCCAGCAGTTTTATGGCGGGGGGTTACAATGAGCAGTACTTC. Its translation: CASSFMAGGYNEQYF.

This clonotype occurred many times. The rearrangement joins TRBV10-3 to TRBJ2-1; 8 nucleotides agree with TRBD1. Germline V lookup: CDR1 ENHRY, CDR2 SYGVKD. V lost 4 bases and J lost 7; bases outside the gene matches: 9. The CDR3 consists of 15 residues. In nucleotides, the CDR3 is TGTGCCATCAGTGCAGGTCAGGGGGCCCGTAATGAGCAGTTCTTC. Protein product: CAISAGQGARNEQFF.

At least ten counts were recorded for this clonotype. V gene TRBV5-1 combines with J gene TRBJ1-1, with TRBD1 matching 7 bases. Per germline, CDR1 SGHRS and CDR2 YFSETQ. V shed 3 bases, J shed 2 bases, and the junction held 4 bases outside the gene matches. This CDR3 comprises 14 residues. The CDR3 reads CASSSGTANTEAFF. Here the CDR3 DNA reads TGCGCCAGCAGCTCCGGGACAGCTAACACTGAAGCTTTCTTT. Complete variable domain (other parts from reference TRBV5-1 and TRBJ1-1): KAGVTQTPRYLIKTRGQQVTLSCSPISGHRSVSWYQQTPGQGLQFLFEYFSETQRNKGNFPGRFSGRQFSNSRSEMNVSTLELGDSALYLCASSSGTANTEAFFGQGTRLTVV.

This clonotype was observed at least ten times. This rearrangement joins TRBV7-2 to TRBJ1-2; a possible D gene is TRBD1 (6 bases). CDR1 SGHTA and CDR2 FQGNSA come from the germline V gene. V lost 4 bases and J 0 bases, leaving 12 bases between the germline ends. CDR3 length: 15 amino acids. The CDR3 is CASSSLQGPNYGYTF. The CDR3 DNA sequence: TGTGCCAGCAGCTCTCTACAGGGTCCTAACTATGGCTACACCTTC.

This clonotype was observed many times. This rearrangement joins TRBV12-3 or TRBV12-4 to TRBJ1-1, with D possibly being TRBD1 (5 bases). The CDR3 spans 16 residues. The V end was cut by 5 bases, the J end by 1 base, with 17 bases between. CDR3 protein: CASSHRVDTGNTEAFF. The CDR3 coding sequence is TGTGCCAGCAGTCATCGCGTGGACACAGGGAACACTGAAGCTTTCTTT.

This chain's CDR3 is CSANTYSGILDNSPLHF. The DNA for the CDR3 is TGCAGTGCTAATACTTACAGTGGGATCTTGGATAATTCACCCCTCCACTTT. V usage is TRBV20-1 and J usage is TRBJ1-6, with no clear D. CDR1 DFQATT and CDR2 SNEGSKA come from the germline V gene (reference sequence). The CDR3 has 17 amino acids. Trimming removed 4 bases at V and 5 bases at J, with 21 bases between.

This clonotype was observed a handful of times. This chain uses TRBV11-2 with TRBJ2-7; D ambiguous. Trimming took off 0 bases at V and 6 bases at J, with 9 bases between the two ends. The CDR3 runs 13 residues. CDR1 and CDR2 (germline): SGHAT, FQNNGV. Here the CDR3 DNA reads TGTGCCAGCAGCTTAGAGGTCTACGGCGAGCAGTACTTC. It yields the protein CASSLEVYGEQYF.

There are many counts of this clonotype. V is TRBV2 and J is TRBJ2-6, with 10 nucleotides matching TRBD2. Germline V gene data show CDR1 as SNHLY and CDR2 as FYNNEI. This CDR3 region has 17 residues. V shed 6 bases, J shed 4 bases, and the junction held 9 bases outside the gene matches. This CDR3 reads CASRGQAGGSGANVLTF. In DNA, the CDR3 is TGTGCCAGCAGAGGTCAAGCGGGGGGGTCGGGGGCCAACGTCCTGACTTTC.

Comments on this clonotype: Mismatch with germline at one junction end may stem from a read error. The chain links TRBV7-9 to TRBJ2-5, with 11 bases lining up with TRBD2. CDR1 is SEHNR and CDR2 is FQNEAQ in the germline V gene (reference sequence). The CDR3 sequence is 15 residues long. The CDR3 DNA sequence: TGTGCCTGCAGCCTTGGGACTAGCGGTCAAGAGACCCAGTACTTC. Translating gives CACSLGTSGQETQYF.

This clonotype appeared a few times. The chain has TRBV9 and TRBJ2-3; D is unclear. Germline V lookup: CDR1 SGDLS, CDR2 YYNGEE. The CDR3 length is 13 residues. V lost 0 bases, J lost 3 bases, and 5 bases lay in between. The CDR3 sequence: CASSVVVTDTQYF. CDR3 nucleotide sequence: TGTGCCAGCAGCGTAGTTGTAACAGATACGCAGTATTTT.

In this sample, this clonotype turned up many times. This may arise from a read error, as a much more abundant clone is one base away. This chain's CDR3 is CANSSWTGSETQYF. CDR3 sequence (DNA): TGTGCCAACAGTTCGTGGACTGGCAGCGAGACGCAGTATTTT. V usage is TRBV6-2 or TRBV6-3 and J usage is TRBJ2-3, with D perhaps TRBD2 (5 bases). From germline, CDR1 is MNHEY and CDR2 SVGEGT. The length of the CDR3 is 14 residues.

The chain joins TRBV7-2 to TRBJ1-1, with 9 bases identical to TRBD1. The length of the CDR3 is 13 residues. The V gene's germline CDR1 is SGHTA and CDR2 FQGNSA. The V segment lost 5 bases and the J segment 11 bases; nucleotides outside the gene matches: 9. The CDR3 region has the DNA TGTGCCAGCAGCGATACCGGGACAGGGCGTGCTTTCTTT. As protein: CASSDTGTGRAFF. Based on the CDR3 plus reference TRBV7-2 and TRBJ1-1, the full variable domain is GAGVSQSPSNKVTEKGKDVELRCDPISGHTALYWYRQSLGQGLEFLIYFQGNSAPDKSGLPSDRFSAERTGGSVSTLTIQRTQQEDSAVYLCASSDTGTGRAFFGQGTRLTVV.

A word on this clonotype: This may stem from a read error, because a much larger clone lies one nucleotide away. The V call is TRBV4-3, the J call TRBJ1-4; maybe TRBD1 (5 bases). Per the germline V gene, CDR1 is LGHNA and CDR2 is YSLEER. V lost 3 bases and J lost 3, with 14 bases in between. This CDR3 spans 16 amino acids. CDR3 sequence reads: CASSQGWGTSNEKLFF. The CDR3 nucleotides read TGCGCCAGCAGCCAGGGTTGGGGGACTTCTAATGAAAAACTGTTTTTT.

The sample holds a few counts of this clonotype. V gene TRBV7-2 combines with J gene TRBJ2-2; the D gene could be TRBD1 or TRBD2 (5 bases each). The germline CDR1 and CDR2 sequences are SGHTA and FQGNSA. The V and J ends lost 0 bases and 4 bases respectively, with 9 bases between them. CDR3 size: 15 residues. Written as DNA, the CDR3 is TGTGCCAGCAGCTTAGCCGGGGCGGGCACCGGGGAGCTGTTTTTT. Translating gives CASSLAGAGTGELFF.

This clonotype was seen a handful of times. The CDR3 protein is CASSPKGGAISYEQYF. The CDR3 DNA sequence: TGTGCCAGCAGCCCCAAGGGGGGGGCGATCTCCTACGAGCAGTACTTC. This chain links TRBV5-5 with TRBJ2-7; perhaps TRBD2 as D (7 bases). CDR1 is SGHKS, CDR2 YYEKEE, per germline (reference sequence). The CDR3 spans 16 residues. Between the trimmed V and J ends, which lost 4 bases and 0 bases, there was a span of 17 bases.

The V and J genes are TRBV7-2 and TRBJ1-2, with 9 bases lining up with TRBD1. J was trimmed by 4 bases and V by 5 bases; bases with no gene match: 8. The CDR3 runs to 15 residues. Germline V gives CDR1 SGHTA, CDR2 FQGNSA. This CDR3 reads CASSPAGTGCYGYTF. CDR3 in DNA: TGTGCCAGCAGCCCCGCCGGGACAGGGTGCTATGGCTACACCTTC.

This clonotype was picked up one time. A much larger clone sits a single nucleotide away, making a read error possible. This chain uses TRBV7-9 with TRBJ2-1; D remains unclear. The J call may be incorrect, as the DNA end agrees better with TRBJ2-7. This CDR3 contains 14 residues. Germline CDR1 SEHNR, CDR2 FQNEAQ (reference sequence). The CDR3 DNA sequence: TGTGCCAGCGGTGCGGATCTCTCCTACAATGAGCAGTACTTC. Encoded protein: CASGADLSYNEQYF.

This clonotype was counted ten times or more. This chain links TRBV6-5 with TRBJ2-1; D possibly corresponds to TRBD1 (6 bases). CDR1 MNHEY and CDR2 SVGAGI come from the germline V gene. The CDR3 is 16 residues long. V was shortened by 6 bases and J by 0 bases, with 15 bases between the two germline ends. In DNA form, the CDR3 reads TGTGCCAGCAGCCCTACATACAGGGTCTCCTACAATGAGCAGTTCTTC. As protein: CASSPTYRVSYNEQFF.

In this sample, this clonotype turned up many times. V is TRBV5-1 and J is TRBJ2-3; D gene unclear. Trimming shortened V by 4 bases and J by 2 bases, and 11 bases separated the two germline ends. CDR3 size: 14 residues. The germline V gene encodes CDR1 SGHRS and CDR2 YFSETQ. The CDR3 DNA reads TGCGCCAGCAGCGTGGGATCCAACACAGATACGCAGTATTTT. Encoded protein: CASSVGSNTDTQYF.

Concerning this clonotype: A junction boundary mismatches the germline segment, possibly from a read error. This chain uses TRBV24-1 with TRBJ1-2, with TRBD1 as a possible D gene (5 bases). The CDR3 is 15 residues long. Germline V CDR1 and CDR2: KGHDR, SFDVKD. Here the CDR3 DNA reads TGTGCCACCAGTGATCGAGGGCGGGGGGGATATGGCGACACCTTC. It encodes CATSDRGRGGYGDTF.

In its sample, this clonotype was seen a few times. This sequence may be a read error, since a much larger clone differs from it by one base. V usage is TRBV5-1 and J usage is TRBJ2-5; perhaps D is TRBD1 or TRBD2 (5 bases each). The DNA end is more similar to TRBJ2-7, so the J call may be wrong. CDR1 SGHRS and CDR2 YFSETQ come from the germline V gene. The CDR3 length is 16 residues. The CDR3 DNA reads TGCGCCAGCAGCTTCACCCTACTAAGGGACGGCGCCGAGCAGTACTTC. The encoded protein is CASSFTLLRDGAEQYF.